The next 9 T cell receptor beta chains were all read from a single sample in a study of sequential checkpoint blockade in melanoma. Measured with immunoSEQ multiplex PCR; TCRdb has only the in-frame clones, and not every one. The top ten clones hold around 9.1% of a sample with tens of thousands of clones, approximately 81% of them seen once. Noted treatment: randomized to nivolumab then ipilimumab (arm A) or the reverse (arm B). The sequencing used CD8+ T cells sorted from blood (inferred from file names), collected from a patient given nivolumab and ipilimumab in sequence. These receptors all stem from a human donor with melanoma.

The chain uses TRBV15 and TRBJ1-1, with D maybe TRBD1 (5 bases). V was pared by 5 bases and J by 0 bases, with 16 bases between. Germline assignment: CDR1 LNHNV and CDR2 YYDKDF (reference sequence). CDR3 length: 16 residues. CDR3 sequence (DNA): TGTGCCACCAGCGGAGGGCAGGGTGAGATGAACACTGAAGCTTTCTTT. Translated: CATSGGQGEMNTEAFF. The full variable domain, with the rest looked up from reference TRBV15 and TRBJ1-1, is DAMVIQNPRYQVTQFGKPVTLSCSQTLNHNVMYWYQQKSSQAPKLLFHYYDKDFNNEADTPDNFQSRRPNTSFCFLDIRSPGLGDTAMYLCATSGGQGEMNTEAFFGQGTRLTVV.

There are a few counts of this clone. The chain is built from TRBV27 and TRBJ2-5, with 7 bases fitting TRBD1. The junction had 1 base not matched to a gene; V was cut back by 8 bases and J by 1 base. Per germline, CDR1 MNHEY and CDR2 SMNVEV (reference sequence). The CDR3 extends over 12 amino acids. The CDR3 sequence is CASGDSQETQYF. DNA of the CDR3: TGTGCCAGCGGGGACAGCCAAGAGACCCAGTACTTC.

The rearrangement joins TRBV7-9 to TRBJ1-4; a weak D match, TRBD1 (5 bases). CDR3 length: 14 amino acids. V lost 8 bases to trimming and J lost 4 bases, with 14 bases between them. Germline values: CDR1 SEHNR, CDR2 FQNEAQ (reference sequence). The CDR3, as DNA: TGTGCCAGCGGGTTAGCGGGACTTAATGAAAAACTGTTTTTT. Protein: CASGLAGLNEKLFF.

The J gene is TRBJ1-2, the V gene TRBV27, with TRBD1 matching 8 bases. V was pared by 5 bases and J by 8 bases, with 16 bases of the junction left unmatched. The germline CDR1 and CDR2 sequences are MNHEY and SMNVEV (reference sequence). The CDR3 runs 16 residues. The CDR3 bases are TGTGCCAGCAGTGCCCGGGACAGGTTCCTGATTGACGGCTACACCTTC. It specifies CASSARDRFLIDGYTF.

The chain employs TRBV4-1 and TRBJ2-1, with a possible D match to TRBD2 (5 bases). Trimming left V 2 bases short and J 9 bases short, with 8 bases between. Germline V lookup: CDR1 MGHRA, CDR2 YSYEKL. This CDR3 is 12 amino acids long. The DNA for the CDR3 is TGCGCCAGCAGCCAAACTAGAGTTGAGCAGTTCTTC. Its translation: CASSQTRVEQFF.

CDR3 DNA sequence: TGTGCCAGCAGCTTAGGCGGGACGCTCAGCTCCTATAATTCACCCCTCCACTTT. It encodes CASSLGGTLSSYNSPLHF. The rearrangement joins TRBV7-6 to TRBJ1-6; D may be TRBD1 (5 bases). V lost 1 base, J lost 0 bases, and 13 bases lay in between. Germline loops: CDR1 SGHVS, CDR2 FNYEAQ. The CDR3 contains 18 residues.

This clone was picked up one time. This sequence joins TRBV11-3 and TRBJ2-7, with 9 nucleotides matching TRBD1. CDR3 size: 16 residues. In germline, CDR1 is SGHNT, CDR2 YENEEA. V gave up 2 bases and J gave up 3 bases; unmatched junction bases: 8. The CDR3 nucleotides read TGTGCCAGCAGCTTAAAGTCGGACAGGGGTCTCTACGAGCAGTACTTC. Amino acid sequence: CASSLKSDRGLYEQYF. The full variable domain, its missing parts supplied by reference TRBV11-3 and TRBJ2-7, is EAGVVQSPRYKIIEKKQPVAFWCNPISGHNTLYWYLQNLGQGPELLIRYENEEAVDDSQLPKDRFSAERLKGVDSTLKIQPAELGDSAVYLCASSLKSDRGLYEQYFGPGTRLTVT.

This chain connects TRBV6-6 to TRBJ2-3; D possibly corresponds to TRBD1 (6 bases). Germline V gives CDR1 MNHNY, CDR2 SVGAGI (reference sequence). The CDR3 has 16 amino acids. Trimming removed 2 bases from V and 3 bases from J, with 15 bases in between. The CDR3 region has the DNA TGTGCCAGCAGTTACGAAGGGGGTAGATGGACAGATACGCAGTATTTT. Translating it yields CASSYEGGRWTDTQYF.

This clone was counted a single time. The J gene is TRBJ1-1, the V gene TRBV5-4; 9 bases are shared with TRBD1. Germline V gives CDR1 SGHNT, CDR2 YYREEE (reference sequence). Germline trimming cut 3 bases from V and 1 base from J; bases unmatched to any gene: 4. The CDR3 runs to 15 residues. CDR3 amino acids: CASSWGTGRNTEAFF. DNA of the CDR3: TGTGCCAGCAGCTGGGGGACAGGGCGGAACACTGAAGCTTTCTTT.